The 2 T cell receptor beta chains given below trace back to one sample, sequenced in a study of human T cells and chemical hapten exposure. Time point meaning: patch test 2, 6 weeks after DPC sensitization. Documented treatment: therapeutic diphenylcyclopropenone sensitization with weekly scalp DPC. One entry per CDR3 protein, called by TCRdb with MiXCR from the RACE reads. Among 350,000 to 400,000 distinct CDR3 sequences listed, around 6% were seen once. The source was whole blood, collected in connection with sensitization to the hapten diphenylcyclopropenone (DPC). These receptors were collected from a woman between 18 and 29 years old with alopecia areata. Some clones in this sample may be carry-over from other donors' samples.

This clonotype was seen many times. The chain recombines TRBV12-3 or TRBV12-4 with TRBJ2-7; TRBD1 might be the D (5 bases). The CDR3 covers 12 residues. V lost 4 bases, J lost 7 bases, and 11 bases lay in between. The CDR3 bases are TGTGCCAGCAGTTCTAGGGGCCGTGAGCAGTACTTC. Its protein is CASSSRGREQYF.

Written as DNA, the CDR3 is TGTGCCAGCAGCCTTCCCGGGGCAGTCGATACGCAGTATTTT. This encodes CASSLPGAVDTQYF. This chain links TRBV14 with TRBJ2-3, with D possibly called TRBD1 or TRBD2 (5 bases each). There are 14 residues in the CDR3. Germline V gives CDR1 SGHDN, CDR2 FVKESK. V lost 4 bases and J lost 6, with 14 bases in between.